This T cell receptor (beta chain) was documented in a study of Ad26.COV2.S vaccination and SARS-CoV-2 variants. V shed 4 bases, J shed 2 bases, and the junction held 14 bases outside the gene matches. The CDR3 is made up of 19 amino acids. CDR1 and CDR2 from the germline V gene are SEHNR and FQNEAQ (reference sequence). Treatment of the sample: roughly 20 received Ad26.COV2.S at low or high dose, single or two shots; five or six received placebo; per-sample allocation not given. Collection of the samples took place on day 63 after the first injection of vaccine or placebo. The individual, an adult aged 18-55 years, was a donor in Boston. The study used a vaccine consisting of an Ad26 vector that expressed Wuhan-strain SARS-CoV-2 spike. Clones were read by immunoSEQ multiplex PCR, and TCRdb kept only the in-frame ones, dropping some. The table records 350,000 to 450,000 clones, 89% of them present only once.

This clonotype was obtained from a person aged 18-65 years who received the Ad26.COV2.S COVID-19 vaccine or a placebo. This specimen consisted of peripheral blood, obtained in a trial of Ad26.COV2.S vaccine versus placebo. The chain links TRBV7-9 to TRBJ2-2; 9 nucleotides line up with TRBD1. The CDR3: CASSSTRGQGPYNTGELFF. The CDR3 region has the DNA TGTGCCAGCAGCTCCACTAGGGGACAGGGACCCTACAACACCGGGGAGCTGTTTTTT.